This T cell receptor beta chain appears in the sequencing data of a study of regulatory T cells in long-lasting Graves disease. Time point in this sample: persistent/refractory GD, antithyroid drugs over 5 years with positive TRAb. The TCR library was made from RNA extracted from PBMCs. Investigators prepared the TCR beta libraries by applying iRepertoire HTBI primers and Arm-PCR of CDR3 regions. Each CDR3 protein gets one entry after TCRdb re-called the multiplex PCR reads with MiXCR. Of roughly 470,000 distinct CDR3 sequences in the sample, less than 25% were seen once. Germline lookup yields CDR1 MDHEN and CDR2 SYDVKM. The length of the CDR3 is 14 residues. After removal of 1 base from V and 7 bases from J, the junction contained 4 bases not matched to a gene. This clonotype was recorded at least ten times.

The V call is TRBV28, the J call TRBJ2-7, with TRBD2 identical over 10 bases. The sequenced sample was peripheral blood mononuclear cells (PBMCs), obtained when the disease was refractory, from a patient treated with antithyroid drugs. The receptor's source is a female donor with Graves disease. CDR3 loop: CASSLLAGGSEQYF. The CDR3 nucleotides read TGTGCCAGCAGTTTATTAGCGGGAGGTAGTGAGCAGTACTTC.